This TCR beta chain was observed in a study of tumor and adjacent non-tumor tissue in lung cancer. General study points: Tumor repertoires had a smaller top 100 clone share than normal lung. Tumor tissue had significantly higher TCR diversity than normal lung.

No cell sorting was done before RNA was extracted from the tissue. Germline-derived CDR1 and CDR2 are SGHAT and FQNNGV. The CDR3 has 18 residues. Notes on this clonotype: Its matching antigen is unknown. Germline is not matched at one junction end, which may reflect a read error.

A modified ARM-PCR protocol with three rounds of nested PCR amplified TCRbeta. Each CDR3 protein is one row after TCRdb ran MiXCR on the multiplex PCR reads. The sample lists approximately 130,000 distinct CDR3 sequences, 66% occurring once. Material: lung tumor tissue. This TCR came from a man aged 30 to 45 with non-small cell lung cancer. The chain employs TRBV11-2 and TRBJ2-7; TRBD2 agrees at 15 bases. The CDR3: CAISLTGLAGGPLYEQYF. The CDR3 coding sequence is TGTGCCATCAGCTTAACCGGACTAGCGGGAGGGCCGCTGTACGAGCAGTACTTC.